What follows describes a single TCR beta chain. These data are taken from a study of cytotoxic CD8 clonotypes in ibrutinib-treated CLL. CDR1 MNHNS and CDR2 SASEGT come from the germline V gene. There are 15 residues in the CDR3. Trimming cost V 5 bases and J 1 base; bases outside gene matches: 7. Method: immunoSEQ multiplex PCR; TCRdb's copy keeps in-frame clones and lacks some. The table includes some 200,000 clones, more than 75% detected once. The clonotype comes from a human donor with chronic lymphocytic leukemia. The material sequenced was PBMCs, taken after 12 months of ibrutinib treatment. The chain links TRBV6-1 to TRBJ2-7; 8 nucleotides align to TRBD1. The CDR3 loop reads CASSSGQGLSYEQYF. The CDR3 DNA sequence: TGTGCCAGCAGTTCTGGACAGGGCCTATCCTACGAGCAGTACTTC.